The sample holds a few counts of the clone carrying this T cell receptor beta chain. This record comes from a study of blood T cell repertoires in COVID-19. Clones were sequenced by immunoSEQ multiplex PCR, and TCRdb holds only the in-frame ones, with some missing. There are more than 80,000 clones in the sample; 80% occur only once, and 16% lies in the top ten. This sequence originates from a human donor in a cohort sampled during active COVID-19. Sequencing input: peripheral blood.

CDR3 loop: CASSFTSGAAYEQYF. CDR3 DNA: TGTGCCAGCAGCTTTACTAGCGGGGCCGCCTACGAGCAGTACTTC. The chain links TRBV11-2 to TRBJ2-7, with 10 positions matching TRBD2. This CDR3 has 15 amino acids. Germline values: CDR1 SGHAT, CDR2 FQNNGV. Trimming took 3 bases from V and 2 from J; bases not matched to a gene: 4.